This T cell receptor beta chain is drawn from a study of cytomegalovirus exposure and HLA in healthy donors (TCRdb year 2017). About the study as a whole: According to an earlier analysis of around 600 of the donors, roughly 180 million T cells yielded 95 million to 140 million unique TCR beta sequences and 276 Gb of sequence data. All discovery cohort repertoires had been generated on a single sequencing platform. A later analysis re-analyzed previously published TCR beta repertoires from approximately 670 donors and added high-resolution HLA genotyping to study TCR occurrence patterns. Roughly 5 DR-DQ haplotypes were treated as single units for association and clustering because of strong linkage in the cohort. On average, 235,054 unique TCR beta nucleotide sequences were sequenced per donor among 300 to 500 genotyped donors of the cohort, with 15% to 20% of those sequences being non-productive. Besides the first cohort of roughly 640 subjects, a separate validation cohort made up of 90 to 150 different subjects was used. The study used immunosequencing to profile the T cell repertoires of under 700 subjects and linked those repertoires to cytomegalovirus serostatus. Both class I and class II loci were covered by HLA typing, at four-digit resolution. Donor age, sex, ethnicity and CMV serostatus were compiled together with the repertoire data. An early release covering roughly 580 HLA-typed donors comprised 300 to 350 gigabases of sequencing data and tens of millions of unique TCR sequences. In a later genetic analysis, genome-wide SNP genotypes for about three fifths of the 666 donors were used, and that subset was treated as a discovery cohort. To predict cytomegalovirus infection status, the study combined high-throughput TCR immunosequencing, statistical association of individual TCRs with disease status, and machine learning. The study was designed to test whether signatures of past pathogen exposure could be identified by cataloging public T cell receptors. Rather than drawing on any new phenotypic data, the later analysis identified candidate immune exposures from TCR beta sequences and the way those sequences occurred across donors. To decide whether each TCR beta V gene segment behaved as functional or pseudogenic, an earlier analysis of 587 of the donors relied on high-throughput TCR beta sequencing. The number of donors typed differed by locus, with roughly 629-640 for A, B, C, DRB1 and DQB1, around 500 for DQA1, 600 to 610 for DPA1, and 450 to 480 for DPB1. The genetic ancestry cluster associated with self-reported Caucasian donors included 70% to 85% of the roughly 360 genotyped donors. The paper's findings and limits, for the study overall: Most TCR sequences were seen in very few donors, while some public TCRs were found in many individuals. Several of the top co-occurrence clusters appeared to be linked to parvovirus B19, influenza, CMV and Epstein-Barr virus, according to a later analysis. CMV serostatus was the only immune exposure information available for the cohort. The authors suggested that the approach could potentially be extended to other disease states and immunological phenotypes. In a later analysis, HLA-associated TCR beta chains were found to be more clonally expanded and to have lower generation probabilities than equally common non-associated chains. Because some donors lacked HLA typing at each locus, the association tests relied only on the typed subset. The study listed over 150 TCR beta chains as associated with cytomegalovirus. A later genetic analysis associated a missense DCLRE1C variant with V-gene and J-gene trimming of TCR beta chains, and an independent cohort replicated the association. Some IMGT-functional V segments, including TRBV6-2 and TRBV6-3, could not be told apart with the 87-base-pair reads, so those segments were excluded. A later analysis found that TCR association rates varied across HLA loci, with DRB1 alleles showing the most associated TCRs and HLA-C alleles the fewest. Linkage disequilibrium might explain the correlated functional status among segregating V segments, but an unknown experimental factor could not be excluded. The classifier was reported to diagnose cytomegalovirus status with high specificity and sensitivity in both the original cohort and the validation cohort. Broadly in line with IMGT annotations, most TCR beta V segments showed up in productive rearrangements about 87% or about 30% of the time in an earlier analysis of 450 to 600 of the donors. A group of highly shared sequence variants was considered likely to be a technical artifact of the sequencing pipeline. A further reported finding was that TCR beta sequences accurately predicted the HLA-A and HLA-B alleles for most subjects in the first cohort. According to a later analysis, most CMV-associated TCR beta chains appeared to be HLA-restricted, and the HLA associations seemed to be driven largely by CMV exposure. Around 16 rarely observed V segments, including chromosome 9 orphons, were excluded from the earlier analysis of approximately 600 of the donors because counts were too low. Only TCR beta chains were sequenced in this cohort, and the absence of alpha or paired-chain data limited detectable features. A later genetic analysis reported fewer N-insertions in productive TCRs among donors in an Asian-associated ancestry cluster than the roughly 700-donor mean. Assigning TCR associations to individual alleles was difficult when HLA alleles, especially DR and DQ, strongly co-occurred. Presence/absence analyses assumed roughly uniform sequencing depth across donors, an assumption that may not hold. In vitro tests confirmed that three of the cytomegalovirus-associated TCR beta chains recognize cytomegalovirus antigens. In a later analysis, 16,951 TCR beta sequences were associated with specific HLA alleles at a false discovery rate of 0.05.

Library preparation used the immunoSEQ multiplex PCR assay. A mixture of 60 forward primers for TCR Vbeta segments and 13 reverse primers for TCR Jbeta segments was used in the multiplex PCR. A multiplex PCR assay on genomic DNA amplified the CDR3 region of rearranged TCR beta genes. On the Illumina HiSeq System, the amplified TCR beta libraries were sequenced as 87-base-pair reads. In the paper's pipeline: In a later analysis, about 80 million unique TCR beta chains were counted across the 500 to 850 repertoires, and roughly 10 million of these chains were shared by at least two donors. To remove PCR and sequencing errors, raw reads were error-corrected and collapsed into unique sequences using a nearest-neighbor algorithm that merged closely related sequences. CDR3 sequences were aligned to IMGT reference sequences to assign V, D and J gene segments. Each retained sequence needed at least a six-nucleotide match to both a V gene segment and a J gene segment. A rearrangement was called productive if the CDR3 had no stop codons and remained in frame with V and J, and every other rearrangement was called non-productive. Following IMGT convention, CDR3 was defined as the stretch from the second conserved V-encoded cysteine up to the conserved J-encoded phenylalanine. The earlier analysis of about 620 of the donors excluded sequences that lacked an unambiguous match to a single V gene segment. In an earlier analysis of 587 of the donors, a V segment was called functional when productive rearrangements were above 56.7%, and segregating when the standard deviation between donors exceeded 5%. To diagnose cytomegalovirus status from the catalog of TCR beta chain sequences, a statistical classification framework was built. In a later analysis, TCR nucleotide sequences were compared against IMGT/GENE-DB human TR gene sequences so that V and J genes could be assigned. In a later analysis, CDR3 sequences and most-parsimonious VDJ recombination scenarios were assigned using the TCRdist pipeline. In a later analysis, each TCR beta chain was defined by its CDR3 amino acid sequence together with its V-gene family, and reads without a unique V-gene family were excluded. As a way to deal with suspected cross-contamination and a sequencing artifact, a later analysis dropped nearly 600 nucleotide sequences that were highly shared and had low generation probability. In a later analysis, a clonal expansion index for each public chain was calculated from normalized within-repertoire ranks of inferred template counts. In a later analysis, generation probabilities were computed using a VDJ recombination model fitted to out-of-frame rearrangements, and the results were checked against IGoR. Hypergeometric tests were used in a later analysis to score TCR-TCR, TCR-HLA and TCR-CMV co-occurrence, with a repertoire-size bias correction applied to the TCR pairs. False discovery rates were estimated in a later analysis by permuting HLA or CMV assignments 20 times. A later analysis grouped co-occurring TCRs with DBSCAN, adding TCRdist sequence similarity when clustering within HLA-allele-positive subsets. Repertoires with fewer than 30,000 or more than 120,000 public chains were left out of co-occurrence clustering, as were several repertoires with anomalous nucleotide sharing. This immuneACCESS table, as held by TCRdb, lists in-frame sequences with V and J called but not all clones. Of the missing ones, under half trace to an unresolved V gene in checked studies; the others have no known cause. For V, J and clone size, that table is used; D and trimming come from the DNA. Within this sample are tens of thousands of clones, with roughly four fifths of them counted one time only. Of the sample, 3.5% to 5.5% is held by the ten largest clones.

From cysteine to phenylalanine, the CDR3 is 12 amino acids long. The read is trimmed to its CDR3 DNA, 36 bases read in frame from base 1. V drops 5 bases and J drops 5 bases, leaving 6 bases in between. Per the germline V gene, SGHVS is the CDR1 and FQNEAQ is the CDR2. The cohort comprised hundreds of healthy bone marrow donors. All cohort members were sampled while nominally healthy, although unrecorded immune exposures were likely present. The donor was CMV seropositive and was included in the group of some 290 seropositive cohort members. A peripheral blood sample was provided by each donor, and peripheral blood mononuclear cells were used for TCR beta sequencing. Genomic DNA was extracted from the blood cell samples with the Qiagen DNeasy Blood Extraction Kit. Note on this clone: There is no known antigen for this receptor. No per-base quality is available; no much larger clone lies one base away.

The sequence derives from a woman aged 40-49 years in good health and CMV-seropositive. In this chain, TRBV7-8 is recombined with TRBJ2-2; the D segment could be TRBD1, given 5 matching bases. The sample was PBMCs. The DNA reads as follows: TGTGCCAGCAGCCAGGGAACCGGGGAGCTGTTTTTT. Its amino acids are CASSQGTGELFF.